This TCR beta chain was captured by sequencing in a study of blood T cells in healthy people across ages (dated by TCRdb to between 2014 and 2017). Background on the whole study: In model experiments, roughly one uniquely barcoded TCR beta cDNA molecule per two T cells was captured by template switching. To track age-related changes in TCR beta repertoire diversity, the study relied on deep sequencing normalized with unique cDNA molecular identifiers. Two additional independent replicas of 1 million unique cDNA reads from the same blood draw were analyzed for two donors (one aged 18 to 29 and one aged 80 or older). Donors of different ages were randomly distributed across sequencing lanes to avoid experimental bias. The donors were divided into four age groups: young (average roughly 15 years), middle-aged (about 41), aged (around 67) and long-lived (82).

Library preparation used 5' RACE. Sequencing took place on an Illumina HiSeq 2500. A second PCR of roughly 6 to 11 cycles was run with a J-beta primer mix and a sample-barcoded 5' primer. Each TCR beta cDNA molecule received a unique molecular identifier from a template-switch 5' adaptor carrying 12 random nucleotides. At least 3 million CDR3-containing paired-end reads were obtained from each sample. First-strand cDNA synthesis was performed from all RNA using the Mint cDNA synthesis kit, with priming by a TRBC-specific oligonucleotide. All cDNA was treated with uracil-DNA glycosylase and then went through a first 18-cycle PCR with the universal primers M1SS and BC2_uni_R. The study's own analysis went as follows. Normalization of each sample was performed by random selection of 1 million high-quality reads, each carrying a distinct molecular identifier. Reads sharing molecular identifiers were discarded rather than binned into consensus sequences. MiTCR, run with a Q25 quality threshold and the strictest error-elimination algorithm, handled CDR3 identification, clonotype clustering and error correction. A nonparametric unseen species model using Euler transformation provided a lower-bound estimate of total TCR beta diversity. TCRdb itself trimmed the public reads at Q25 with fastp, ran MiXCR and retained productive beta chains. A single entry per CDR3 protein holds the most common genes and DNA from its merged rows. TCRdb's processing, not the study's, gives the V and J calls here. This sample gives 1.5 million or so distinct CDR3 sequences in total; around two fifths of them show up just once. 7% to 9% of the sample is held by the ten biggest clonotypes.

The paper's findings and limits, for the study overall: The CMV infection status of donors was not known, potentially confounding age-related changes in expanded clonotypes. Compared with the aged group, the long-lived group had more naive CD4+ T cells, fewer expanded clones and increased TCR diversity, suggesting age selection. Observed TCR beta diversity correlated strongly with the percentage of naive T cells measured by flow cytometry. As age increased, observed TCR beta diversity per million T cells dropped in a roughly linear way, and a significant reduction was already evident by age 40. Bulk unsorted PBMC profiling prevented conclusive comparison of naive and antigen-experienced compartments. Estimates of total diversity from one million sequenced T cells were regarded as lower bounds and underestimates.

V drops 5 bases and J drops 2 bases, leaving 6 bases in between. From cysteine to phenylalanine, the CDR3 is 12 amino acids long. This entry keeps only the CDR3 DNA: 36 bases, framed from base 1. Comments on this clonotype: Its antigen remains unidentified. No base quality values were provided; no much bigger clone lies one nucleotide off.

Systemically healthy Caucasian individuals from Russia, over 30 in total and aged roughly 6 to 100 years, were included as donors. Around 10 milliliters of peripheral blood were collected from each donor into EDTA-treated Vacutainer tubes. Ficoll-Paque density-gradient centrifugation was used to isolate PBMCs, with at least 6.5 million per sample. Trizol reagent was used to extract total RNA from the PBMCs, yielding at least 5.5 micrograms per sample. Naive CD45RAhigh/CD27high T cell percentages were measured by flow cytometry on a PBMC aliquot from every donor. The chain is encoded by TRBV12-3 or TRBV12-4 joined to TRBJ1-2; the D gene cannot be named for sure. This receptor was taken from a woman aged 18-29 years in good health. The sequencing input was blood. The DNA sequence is TGTGCCAGCAGTCCCATCAACTATGGCTACACCTTC. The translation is CASSPINYGYTF.